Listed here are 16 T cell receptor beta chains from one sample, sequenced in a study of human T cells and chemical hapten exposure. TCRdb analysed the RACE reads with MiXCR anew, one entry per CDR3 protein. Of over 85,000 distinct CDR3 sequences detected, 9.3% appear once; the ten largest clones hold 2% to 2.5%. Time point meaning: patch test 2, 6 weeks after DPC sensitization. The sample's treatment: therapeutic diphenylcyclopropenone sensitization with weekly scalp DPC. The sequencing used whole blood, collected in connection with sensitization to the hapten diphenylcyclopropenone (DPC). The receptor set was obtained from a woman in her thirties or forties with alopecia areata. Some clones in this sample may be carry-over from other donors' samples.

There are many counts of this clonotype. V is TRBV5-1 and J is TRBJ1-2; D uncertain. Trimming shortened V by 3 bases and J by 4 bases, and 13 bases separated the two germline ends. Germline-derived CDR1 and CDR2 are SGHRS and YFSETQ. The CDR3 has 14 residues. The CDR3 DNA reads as TGCGCCAGCAGCTCCCACTTATATCCCTATGGCTACACCTTC. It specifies CASSSHLYPYGYTF.

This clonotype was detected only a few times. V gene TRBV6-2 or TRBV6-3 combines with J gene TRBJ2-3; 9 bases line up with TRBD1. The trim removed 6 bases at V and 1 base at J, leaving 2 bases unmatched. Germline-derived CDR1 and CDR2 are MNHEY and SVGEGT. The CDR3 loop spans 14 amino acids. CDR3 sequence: CASRRQGGTDTQYF. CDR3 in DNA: TGTGCCAGCAGACGACAGGGGGGCACAGATACGCAGTATTTT.

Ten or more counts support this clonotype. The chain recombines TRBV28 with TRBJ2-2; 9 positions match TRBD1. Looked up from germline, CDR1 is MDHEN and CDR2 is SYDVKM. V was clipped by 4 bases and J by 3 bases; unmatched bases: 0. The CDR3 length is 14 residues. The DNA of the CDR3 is TGTGCCAGCAGTTGGGACAGGGACACCGGGGAGCTGTTTTTT. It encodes CASSWDRDTGELFF.

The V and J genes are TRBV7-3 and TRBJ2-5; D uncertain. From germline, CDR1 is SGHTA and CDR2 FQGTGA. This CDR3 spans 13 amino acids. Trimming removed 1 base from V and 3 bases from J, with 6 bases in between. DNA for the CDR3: TGTGCCAGCAGCTTAAATACTAAAGAGACCCAGTACTTC. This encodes CASSLNTKETQYF.

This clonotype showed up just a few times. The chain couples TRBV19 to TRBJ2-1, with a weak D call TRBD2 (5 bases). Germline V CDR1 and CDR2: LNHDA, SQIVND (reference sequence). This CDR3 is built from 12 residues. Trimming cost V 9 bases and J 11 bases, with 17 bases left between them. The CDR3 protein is CASFGGPPKQFF. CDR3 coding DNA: TGTGCCAGCTTTGGAGGCCCCCCGAAGCAGTTCTTC.

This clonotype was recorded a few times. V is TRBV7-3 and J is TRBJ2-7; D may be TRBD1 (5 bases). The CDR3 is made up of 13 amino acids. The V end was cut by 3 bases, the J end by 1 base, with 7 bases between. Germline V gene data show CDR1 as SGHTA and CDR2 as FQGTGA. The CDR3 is CASSLDISYEQYF. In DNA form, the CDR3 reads TGTGCCAGCAGCTTGGACATTTCCTACGAGCAGTACTTC.

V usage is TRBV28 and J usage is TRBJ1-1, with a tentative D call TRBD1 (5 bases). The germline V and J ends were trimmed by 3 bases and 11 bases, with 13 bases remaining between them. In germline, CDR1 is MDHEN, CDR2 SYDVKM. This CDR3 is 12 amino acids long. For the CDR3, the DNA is TGTGCCAGCAGTTTTCAGGGAAAATACGCTTTCTTT. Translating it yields CASSFQGKYAFF.

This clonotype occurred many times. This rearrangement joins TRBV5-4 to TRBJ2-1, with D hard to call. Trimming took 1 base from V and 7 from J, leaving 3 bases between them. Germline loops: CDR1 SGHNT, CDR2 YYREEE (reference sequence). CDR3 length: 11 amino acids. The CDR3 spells CASSLMNEQFF. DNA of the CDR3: TGTGCCAGCAGCTTGATGAATGAGCAGTTCTTC.

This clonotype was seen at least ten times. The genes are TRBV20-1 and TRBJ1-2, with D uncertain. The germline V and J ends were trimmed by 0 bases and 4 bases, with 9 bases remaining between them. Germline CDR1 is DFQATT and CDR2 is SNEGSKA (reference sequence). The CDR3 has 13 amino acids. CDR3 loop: CSARDRNTYGYTF. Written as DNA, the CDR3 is TGCAGTGCTAGAGATAGGAACACCTATGGCTACACCTTC.

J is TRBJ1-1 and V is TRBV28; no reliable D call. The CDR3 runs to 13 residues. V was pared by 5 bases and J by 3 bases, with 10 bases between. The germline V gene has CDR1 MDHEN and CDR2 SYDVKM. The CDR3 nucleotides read TGTGCCAGCAGTCCGCCGGGGTACACTGAAGCTTTCTTT. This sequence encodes CASSPPGYTEAFF.

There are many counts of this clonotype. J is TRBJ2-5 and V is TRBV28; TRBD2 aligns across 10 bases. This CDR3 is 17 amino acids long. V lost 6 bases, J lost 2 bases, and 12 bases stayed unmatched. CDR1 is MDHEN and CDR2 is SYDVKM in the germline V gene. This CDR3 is CASSHGPSGSIQETQYF. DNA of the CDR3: TGTGCCAGCAGCCACGGGCCTAGCGGGAGCATACAAGAGACCCAGTACTTC.

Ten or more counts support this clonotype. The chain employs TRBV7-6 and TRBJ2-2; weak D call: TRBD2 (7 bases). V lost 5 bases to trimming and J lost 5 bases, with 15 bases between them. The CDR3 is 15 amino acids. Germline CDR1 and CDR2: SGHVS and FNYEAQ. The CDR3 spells CASSPPRGQTGELFF. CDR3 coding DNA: TGTGCCAGCAGCCCCCCGCGGGGGCAAACCGGGGAGCTGTTTTTT.

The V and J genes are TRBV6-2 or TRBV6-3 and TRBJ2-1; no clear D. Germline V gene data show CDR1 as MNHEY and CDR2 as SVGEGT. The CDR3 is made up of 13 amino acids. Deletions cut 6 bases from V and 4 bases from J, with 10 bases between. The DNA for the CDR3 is TGTGCCAGCAGCCCGCCTTATTACAATGAGCAGTTCTTC. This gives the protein CASSPPYYNEQFF.

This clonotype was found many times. CDR3 region: CSVLLAGGTPGELFF. In DNA form, the CDR3 reads TGCAGCGTTCTCCTAGCGGGAGGAACTCCCGGGGAGCTGTTTTTT. The chain is built from TRBV29-1 and TRBJ2-2, with TRBD2 matching over 11 bases. J lost 6 bases, V lost 5 bases, and 8 bases had no gene match. CDR3 size: 15 residues. Germline CDR1 SQVTM, CDR2 ANQGSEA.

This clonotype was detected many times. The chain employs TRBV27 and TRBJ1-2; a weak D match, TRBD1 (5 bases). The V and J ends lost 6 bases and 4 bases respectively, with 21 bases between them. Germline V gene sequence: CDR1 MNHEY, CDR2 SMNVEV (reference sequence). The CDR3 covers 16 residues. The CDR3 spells CASRSQTGIGGYGYTF. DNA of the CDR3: TGTGCCAGCAGGTCCCAAACTGGGATCGGGGGCTATGGCTACACCTTC.

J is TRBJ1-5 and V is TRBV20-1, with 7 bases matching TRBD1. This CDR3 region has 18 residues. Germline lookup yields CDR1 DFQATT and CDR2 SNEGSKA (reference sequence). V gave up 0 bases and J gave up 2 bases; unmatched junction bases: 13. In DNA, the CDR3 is TGCAGTGCTAGAGATGAGTTTCGGGCAGGGGGAGGCAATCAGCCCCAGCATTTT. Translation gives CSARDEFRAGGGNQPQHF.